The subject of this entry is one TCR beta chain. The CDR3 loop spans 14 amino acids. With V trimmed by 10 bases and J by 2 bases, 4 bases remained unmatched. Germline V gene lookup returns CDR1 ENHRY and CDR2 SYGVKD. The data stem from a study of T cell changes during pregnancy in multiple sclerosis. The protocol was immunoSEQ multiplex PCR, while the TCRdb copy is restricted to in-frame clones and leaves out a portion. The repertoire holds around 40,000 clones, with 90% as singletons. The TCR sequence derives from a female donor in good health, enrolled as a control in a pregnancy study. The sample was CD4+ T cells from peripheral blood mononuclear cells, taken in the first trimester of pregnancy. The chain combines TRBV10-3 with TRBJ2-2; 10 bases map to TRBD2. The CDR3 DNA sequence: TGTGCCACAAAGCGGGGGGGTAACACCGGGGAGCTGTTTTTT. Translating it yields CATKRGGNTGELFF.